This T cell receptor beta chain was profiled in a study of shared clonotypes between healthy human individuals. The study, taken as a whole, reports: Only blood was sampled; tissue repertoires likely differ.

Clones were read by immunoSEQ multiplex PCR, and TCRdb kept only the in-frame ones, dropping some. In the table there are over 1.5 million clones, 95% to 99% of which are singletons. About this clone itself: Its antigen is unidentified.

The CDR3 length is 14 residues. Germline CDR1 and CDR2: SGHAT and FQNNGV. V trimming: 7 bases; J trimming: 4 bases; junction bases outside the gene matches: 9. The sequence derives from a man younger than 40 in good health. The sequencing input was naive CD4+ T cells sorted from blood. Subset of the sample: CD45RA+ positively selected. This chain joins TRBV11-2 and TRBJ2-7; 8 bases are a match to TRBD1. As DNA, the CDR3 is TGTGCCAGCACCAAGTCCCGGGACAGGTACGAGCAGTACTTC. Translating gives CASTKSRDRYEQYF.